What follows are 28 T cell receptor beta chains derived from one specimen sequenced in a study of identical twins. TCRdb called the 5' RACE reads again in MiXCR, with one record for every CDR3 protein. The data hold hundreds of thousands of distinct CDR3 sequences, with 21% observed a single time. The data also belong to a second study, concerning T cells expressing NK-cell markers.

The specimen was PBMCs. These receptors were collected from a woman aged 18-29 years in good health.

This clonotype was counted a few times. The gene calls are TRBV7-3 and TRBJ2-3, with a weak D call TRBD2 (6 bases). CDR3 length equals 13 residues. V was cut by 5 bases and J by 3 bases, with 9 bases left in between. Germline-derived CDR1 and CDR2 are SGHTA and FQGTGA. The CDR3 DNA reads TGTGCCAGCAGCCACGGGGGTACAGATACGCAGTATTTT. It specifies CASSHGGTDTQYF. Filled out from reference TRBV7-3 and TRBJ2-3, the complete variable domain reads GAGVSQTPSNKVTEKGKYVELRCDPISGHTALYWYRQSLGQGPEFLIYFQGTGAADDSGLPNDRFFAVRPEGSVSTLKIQRTERGDSAVYLCASSHGGTDTQYFGPGTRLTVL.

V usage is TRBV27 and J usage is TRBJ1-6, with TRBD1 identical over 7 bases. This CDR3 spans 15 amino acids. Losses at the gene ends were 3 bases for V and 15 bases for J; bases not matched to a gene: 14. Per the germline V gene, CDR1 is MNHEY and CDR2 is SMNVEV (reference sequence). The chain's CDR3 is CASSLDRQGGTRLHF. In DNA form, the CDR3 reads TGTGCCAGCAGTTTGGATCGGCAGGGGGGGACTCGCCTCCACTTT.

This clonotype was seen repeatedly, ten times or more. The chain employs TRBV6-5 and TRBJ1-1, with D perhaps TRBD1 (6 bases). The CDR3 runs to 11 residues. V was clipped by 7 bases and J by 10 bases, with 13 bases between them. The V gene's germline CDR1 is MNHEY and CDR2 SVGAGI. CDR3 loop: CASTQGSAAFF. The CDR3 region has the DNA TGTGCCAGCACTCAGGGGTCTGCAGCTTTCTTT.

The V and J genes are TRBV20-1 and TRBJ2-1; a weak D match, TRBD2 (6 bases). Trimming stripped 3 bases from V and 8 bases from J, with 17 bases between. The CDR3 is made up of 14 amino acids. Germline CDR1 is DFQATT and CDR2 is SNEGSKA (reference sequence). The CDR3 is CSASGGTHRDEQFF. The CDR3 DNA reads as TGCAGTGCTAGCGGCGGGACTCATAGGGATGAGCAGTTCTTC.

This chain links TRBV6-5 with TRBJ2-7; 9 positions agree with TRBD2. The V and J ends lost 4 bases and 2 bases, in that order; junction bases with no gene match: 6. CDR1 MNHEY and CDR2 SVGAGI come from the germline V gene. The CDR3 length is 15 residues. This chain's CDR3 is CASSFLAGRAYEQYF. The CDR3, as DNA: TGTGCCAGCAGTTTCCTAGCGGGGAGGGCCTACGAGCAGTACTTC.

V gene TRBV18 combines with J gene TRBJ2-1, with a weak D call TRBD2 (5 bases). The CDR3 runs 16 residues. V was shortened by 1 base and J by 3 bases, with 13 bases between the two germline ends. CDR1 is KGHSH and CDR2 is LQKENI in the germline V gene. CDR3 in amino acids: CASSPRILDVYNEQFF. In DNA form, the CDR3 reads TGTGCCAGCTCACCACGAATACTAGACGTCTACAATGAGCAGTTCTTC.

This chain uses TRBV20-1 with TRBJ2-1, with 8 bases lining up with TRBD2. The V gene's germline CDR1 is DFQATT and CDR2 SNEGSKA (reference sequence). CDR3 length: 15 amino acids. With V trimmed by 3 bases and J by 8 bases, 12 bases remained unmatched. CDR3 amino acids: CSARSPGTRTHEQFF. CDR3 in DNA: TGCAGTGCTAGGTCCCCCGGGACTAGAACGCATGAGCAGTTCTTC.

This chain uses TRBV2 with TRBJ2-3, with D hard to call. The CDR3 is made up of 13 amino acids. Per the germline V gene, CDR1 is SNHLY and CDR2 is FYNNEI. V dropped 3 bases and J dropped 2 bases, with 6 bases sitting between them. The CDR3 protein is CASSDPLTDTQYF. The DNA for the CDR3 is TGTGCCAGCAGTGACCCCCTCACAGATACGCAGTATTTT.

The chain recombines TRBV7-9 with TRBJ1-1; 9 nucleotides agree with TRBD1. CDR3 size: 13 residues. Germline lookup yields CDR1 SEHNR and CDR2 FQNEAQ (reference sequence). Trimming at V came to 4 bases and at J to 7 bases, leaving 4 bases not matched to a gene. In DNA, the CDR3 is TGTGCCAGCAGCTATACAGGGGGCGGTGAAGCTTTCTTT. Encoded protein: CASSYTGGGEAFF.

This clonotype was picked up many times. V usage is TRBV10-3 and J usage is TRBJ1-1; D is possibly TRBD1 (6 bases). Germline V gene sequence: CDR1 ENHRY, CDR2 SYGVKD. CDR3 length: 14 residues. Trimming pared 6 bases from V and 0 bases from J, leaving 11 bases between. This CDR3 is CAISLTGMNTEAFF. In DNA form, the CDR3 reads TGTGCCATCAGCTTGACAGGAATGAACACTGAAGCTTTCTTT.

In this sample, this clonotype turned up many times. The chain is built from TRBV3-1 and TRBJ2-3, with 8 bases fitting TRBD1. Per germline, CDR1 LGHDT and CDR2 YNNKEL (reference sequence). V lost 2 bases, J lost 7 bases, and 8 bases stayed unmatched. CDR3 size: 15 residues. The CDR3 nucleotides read TGTGCCAGCAGCCAACTGACAGGGGCCAGGAATACGCAGTATTTT. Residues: CASSQLTGARNTQYF.

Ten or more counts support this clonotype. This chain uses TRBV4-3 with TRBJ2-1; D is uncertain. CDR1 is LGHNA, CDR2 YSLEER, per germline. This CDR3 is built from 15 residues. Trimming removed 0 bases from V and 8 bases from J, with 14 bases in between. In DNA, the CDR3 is TGCGCCAGCAGCCAAGATAAGAATCCGATCGATGAGCAGTTCTTC. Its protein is CASSQDKNPIDEQFF.

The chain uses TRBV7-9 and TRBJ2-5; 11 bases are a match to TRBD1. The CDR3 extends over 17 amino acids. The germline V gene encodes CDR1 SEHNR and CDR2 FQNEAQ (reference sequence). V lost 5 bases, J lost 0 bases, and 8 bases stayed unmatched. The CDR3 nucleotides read TGTGCCAGCAGCCCCCGACCGGGACAGGGGGACCAAGAGACCCAGTACTTC. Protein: CASSPRPGQGDQETQYF.

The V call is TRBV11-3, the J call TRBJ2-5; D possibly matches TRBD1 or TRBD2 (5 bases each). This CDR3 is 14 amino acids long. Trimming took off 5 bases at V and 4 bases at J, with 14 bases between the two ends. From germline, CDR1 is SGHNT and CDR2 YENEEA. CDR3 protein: CASSDAGALETQYF. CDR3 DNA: TGTGCCAGCAGCGACGCCGGGGCCTTAGAGACCCAGTACTTC.

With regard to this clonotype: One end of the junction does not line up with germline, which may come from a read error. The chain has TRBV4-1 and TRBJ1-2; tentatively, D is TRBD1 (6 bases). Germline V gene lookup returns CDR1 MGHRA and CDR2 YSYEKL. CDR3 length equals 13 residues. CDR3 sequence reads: CARGPGTDYGYTF. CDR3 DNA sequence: TGTGCCAGGGGCCCCGGGACGGACTATGGCTACACCTTC.

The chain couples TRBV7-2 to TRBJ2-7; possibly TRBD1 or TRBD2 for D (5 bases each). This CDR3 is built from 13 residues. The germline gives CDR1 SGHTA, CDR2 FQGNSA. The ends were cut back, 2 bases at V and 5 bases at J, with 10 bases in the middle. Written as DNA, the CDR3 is TGTGCCAGCAGCTTAAACAGAGGGGACGAGCAGTACTTC. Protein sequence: CASSLNRGDEQYF.

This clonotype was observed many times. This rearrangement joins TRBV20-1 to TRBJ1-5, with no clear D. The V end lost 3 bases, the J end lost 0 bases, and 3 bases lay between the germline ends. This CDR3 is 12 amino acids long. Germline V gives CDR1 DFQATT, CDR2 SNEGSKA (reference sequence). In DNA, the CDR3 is TGCAGTGCTAGGACTAGCAATCAGCCCCAGCATTTT. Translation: CSARTSNQPQHF.

The CDR3 bases are TGCGCCAGCGAACATGACGCAGGGCTCGGGGGAAAACTGTTTTTT. It specifies CASEHDAGLGGKLFF. V is TRBV10-1 and J is TRBJ1-4; D is possibly TRBD1 (5 bases). Trimming left V 8 bases short and J 10 bases short, with 23 bases between. In germline, CDR1 is WNHNN, CDR2 SYGVQD (reference sequence). The CDR3 has 15 amino acids.

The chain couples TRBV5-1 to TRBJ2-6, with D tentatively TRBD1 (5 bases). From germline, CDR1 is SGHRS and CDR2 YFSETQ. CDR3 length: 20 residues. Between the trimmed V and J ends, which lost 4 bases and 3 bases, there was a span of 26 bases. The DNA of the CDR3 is TGCGCCAGCAGCCCGCCCTTCGACAGAAACTTTCAGTATGGGGCCAACGTCCTGACTTTC. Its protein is CASSPPFDRNFQYGANVLTF.

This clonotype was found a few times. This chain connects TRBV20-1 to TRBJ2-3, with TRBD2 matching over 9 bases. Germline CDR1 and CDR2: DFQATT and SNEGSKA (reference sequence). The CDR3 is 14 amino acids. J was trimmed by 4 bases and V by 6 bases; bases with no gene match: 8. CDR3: CSAALAGSPDTQYF. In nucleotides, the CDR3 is TGCAGTGCCGCACTAGCGGGCTCCCCAGATACGCAGTATTTT.

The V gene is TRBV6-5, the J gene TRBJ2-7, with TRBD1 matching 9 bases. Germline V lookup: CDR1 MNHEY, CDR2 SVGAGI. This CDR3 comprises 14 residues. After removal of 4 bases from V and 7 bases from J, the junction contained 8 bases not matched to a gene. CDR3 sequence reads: CASSSGTGPFEQYF. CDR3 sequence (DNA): TGTGCCAGCAGTTCCGGGACAGGGCCGTTTGAGCAGTACTTC.

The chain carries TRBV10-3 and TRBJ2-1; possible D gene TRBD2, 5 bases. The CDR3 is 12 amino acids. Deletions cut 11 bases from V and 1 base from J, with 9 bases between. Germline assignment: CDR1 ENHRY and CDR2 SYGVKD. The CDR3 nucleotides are TGTGCCGGCGGAGGTTCCTACAATGAGCAGTTCTTC. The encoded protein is CAGGGSYNEQFF.

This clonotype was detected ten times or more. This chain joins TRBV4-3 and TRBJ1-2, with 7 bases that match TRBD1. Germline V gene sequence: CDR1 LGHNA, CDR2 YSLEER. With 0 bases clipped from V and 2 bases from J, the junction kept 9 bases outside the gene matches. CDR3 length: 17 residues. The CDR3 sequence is CASSQEARLGGNYGYTF. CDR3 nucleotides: TGCGCCAGCAGCCAAGAAGCCAGGTTAGGGGGCAACTATGGCTACACCTTC.

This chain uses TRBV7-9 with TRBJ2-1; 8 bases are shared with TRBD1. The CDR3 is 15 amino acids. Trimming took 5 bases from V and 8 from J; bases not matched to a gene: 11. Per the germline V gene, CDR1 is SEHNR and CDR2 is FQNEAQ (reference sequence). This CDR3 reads CASSSRQGLGDEQFF. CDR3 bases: TGTGCCAGCAGCAGTCGACAGGGGCTTGGGGATGAGCAGTTCTTC.

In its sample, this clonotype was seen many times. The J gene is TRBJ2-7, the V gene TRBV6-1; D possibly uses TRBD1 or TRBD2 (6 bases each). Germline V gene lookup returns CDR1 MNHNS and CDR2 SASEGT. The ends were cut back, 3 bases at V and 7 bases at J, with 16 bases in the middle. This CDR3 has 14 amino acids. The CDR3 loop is CASSDPWGAREQYF. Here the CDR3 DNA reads TGTGCCAGCAGTGATCCCTGGGGGGCAAGAGAGCAGTACTTC.

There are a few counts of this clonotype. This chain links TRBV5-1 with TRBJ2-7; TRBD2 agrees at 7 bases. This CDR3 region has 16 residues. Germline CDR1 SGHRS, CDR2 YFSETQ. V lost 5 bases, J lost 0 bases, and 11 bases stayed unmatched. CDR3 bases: TGCGCCAGCAGTCTGCTAGCGGACCTTAGCTCCTACGAGCAGTACTTC. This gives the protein CASSLLADLSSYEQYF.

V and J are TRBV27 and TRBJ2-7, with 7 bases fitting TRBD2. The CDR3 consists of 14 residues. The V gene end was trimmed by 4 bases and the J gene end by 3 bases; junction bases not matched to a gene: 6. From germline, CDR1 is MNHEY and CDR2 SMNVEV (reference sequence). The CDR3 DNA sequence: TGTGCCAGCAGTTGGGCGGGGGAGCACTACGAGCAGTACTTC. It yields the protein CASSWAGEHYEQYF.

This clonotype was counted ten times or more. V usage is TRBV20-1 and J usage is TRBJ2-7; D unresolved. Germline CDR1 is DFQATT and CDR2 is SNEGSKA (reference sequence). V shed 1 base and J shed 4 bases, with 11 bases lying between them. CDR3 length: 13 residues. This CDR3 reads CSARAPLRYEQYF. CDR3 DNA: TGCAGTGCTAGAGCTCCTCTAAGATACGAGCAGTACTTC.